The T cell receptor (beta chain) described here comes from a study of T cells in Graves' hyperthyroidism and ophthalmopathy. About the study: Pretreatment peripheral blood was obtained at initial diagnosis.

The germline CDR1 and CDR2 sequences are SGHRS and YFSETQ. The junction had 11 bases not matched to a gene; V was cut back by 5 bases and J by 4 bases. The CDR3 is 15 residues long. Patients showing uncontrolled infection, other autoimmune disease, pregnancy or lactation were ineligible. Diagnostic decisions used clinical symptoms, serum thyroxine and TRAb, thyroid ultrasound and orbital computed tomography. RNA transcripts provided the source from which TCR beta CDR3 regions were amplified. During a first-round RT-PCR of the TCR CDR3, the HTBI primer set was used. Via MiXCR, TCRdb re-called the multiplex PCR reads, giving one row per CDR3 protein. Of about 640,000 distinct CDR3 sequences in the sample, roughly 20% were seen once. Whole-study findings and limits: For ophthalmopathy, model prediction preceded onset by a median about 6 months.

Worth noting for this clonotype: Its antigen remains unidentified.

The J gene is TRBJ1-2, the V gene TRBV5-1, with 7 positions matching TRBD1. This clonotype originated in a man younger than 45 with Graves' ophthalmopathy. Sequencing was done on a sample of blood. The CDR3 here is CASRPGTASIYGYTF. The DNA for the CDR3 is TGCGCCAGCAGACCCGGGACAGCCTCTATCTATGGCTACACCTTC.